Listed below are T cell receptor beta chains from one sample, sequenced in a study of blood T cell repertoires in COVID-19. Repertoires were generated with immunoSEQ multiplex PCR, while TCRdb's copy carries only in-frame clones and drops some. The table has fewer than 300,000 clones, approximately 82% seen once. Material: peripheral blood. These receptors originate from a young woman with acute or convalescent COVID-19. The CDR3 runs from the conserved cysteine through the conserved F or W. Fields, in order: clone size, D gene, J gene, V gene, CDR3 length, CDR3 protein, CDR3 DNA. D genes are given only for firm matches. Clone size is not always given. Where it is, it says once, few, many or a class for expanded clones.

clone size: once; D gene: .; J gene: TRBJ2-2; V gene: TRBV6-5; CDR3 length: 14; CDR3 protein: CASTLSGYHGELFF; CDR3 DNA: TGTGCCAGTACCCTTTCGGGGTACCACGGGGAGCTGTTTTTT
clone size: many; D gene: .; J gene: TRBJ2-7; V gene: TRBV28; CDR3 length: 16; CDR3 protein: CASNLGGVAIVREQYF; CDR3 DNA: TGTGCCAGCAACCTCGGAGGGGTAGCGATCGTTCGCGAGCAGTACTTC
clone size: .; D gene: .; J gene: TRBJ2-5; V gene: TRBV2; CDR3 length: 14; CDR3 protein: CASSEARRKETQYF; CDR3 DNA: TGTGCCAGCAGTGAGGCTCGGAGGAAAGAGACCCAGTACTTC
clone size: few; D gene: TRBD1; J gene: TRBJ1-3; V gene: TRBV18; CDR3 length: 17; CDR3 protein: CASSSGTGGSSGNTIYF; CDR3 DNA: TGTGCCAGCTCATCCGGGACAGGGGGGAGCTCTGGAAACACCATATATTTT
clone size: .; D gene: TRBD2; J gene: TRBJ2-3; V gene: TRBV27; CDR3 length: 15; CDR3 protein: CASSLAGVVADTQYF; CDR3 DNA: TGTGCCAGCTCCCTAGCGGGAGTTGTCGCAGATACGCAGTATTTT
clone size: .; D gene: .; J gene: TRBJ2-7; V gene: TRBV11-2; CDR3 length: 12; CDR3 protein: CASSLFSGEQYF; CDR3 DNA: TGTGCCAGCAGCTTATTTAGTGGCGAGCAGTACTTC
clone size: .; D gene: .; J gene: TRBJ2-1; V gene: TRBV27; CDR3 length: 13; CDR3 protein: CASSSSGGAEQFF; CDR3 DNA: TGTGCCAGCAGTTCTTCCGGGGGAGCAGAGCAGTTCTTC
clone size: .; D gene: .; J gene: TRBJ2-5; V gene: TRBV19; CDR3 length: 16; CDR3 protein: CASSPRTETEDETQYF; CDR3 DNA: TGTGCCAGTAGTCCCCGGACTGAAACAGAGGACGAGACCCAGTACTTC
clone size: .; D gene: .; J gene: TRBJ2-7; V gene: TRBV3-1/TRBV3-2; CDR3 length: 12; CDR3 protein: CASSQDHYEQYF; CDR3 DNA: TGTGCCAGCAGCCAAGATCATTACGAGCAGTACTTC
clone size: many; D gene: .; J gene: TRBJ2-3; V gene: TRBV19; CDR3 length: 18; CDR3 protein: CASSIGLLGGQSTDTQYF; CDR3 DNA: TGTGCCAGTAGTATCGGGTTATTGGGGGGACAGAGCACAGATACGCAGTATTTT
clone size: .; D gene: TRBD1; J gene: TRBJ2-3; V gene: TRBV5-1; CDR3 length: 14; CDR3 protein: CASSWGDREDTQYF; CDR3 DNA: TGCGCCAGCAGCTGGGGGGACAGGGAAGATACGCAGTATTTT
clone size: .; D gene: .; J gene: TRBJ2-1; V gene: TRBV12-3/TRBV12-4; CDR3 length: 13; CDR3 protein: CAIQRQVNNEQFF; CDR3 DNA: TGTGCCATCCAGAGACAGGTCAACAATGAGCAGTTCTTC
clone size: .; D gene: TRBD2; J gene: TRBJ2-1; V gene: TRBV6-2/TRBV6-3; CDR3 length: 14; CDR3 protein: CASSYFTRGGEQFF; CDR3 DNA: TGTGCCAGCAGTTACTTTACTCGGGGGGGTGAGCAGTTCTTC
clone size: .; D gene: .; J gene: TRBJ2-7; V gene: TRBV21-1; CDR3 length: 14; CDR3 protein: CASRYGQGKYEQYF; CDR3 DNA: TGTGCCAGCCGTTATGGGCAGGGAAAATACGAGCAGTACTTC
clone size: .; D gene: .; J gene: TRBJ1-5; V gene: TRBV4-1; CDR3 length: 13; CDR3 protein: CASNDSPGQPQHF; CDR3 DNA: TGCGCCAGCAACGACAGCCCGGGTCAGCCCCAGCATTTT
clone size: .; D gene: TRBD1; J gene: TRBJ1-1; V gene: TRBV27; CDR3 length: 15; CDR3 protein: CASSNTGAISTEAFF; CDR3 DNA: TGTGCCAGCAGCAACACAGGGGCCATTAGCACTGAAGCTTTCTTT
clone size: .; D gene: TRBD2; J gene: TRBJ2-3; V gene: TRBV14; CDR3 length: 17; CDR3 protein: CASSQDGGTRGADTQYF; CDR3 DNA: TGTGCCAGCAGCCAAGATGGAGGGACTAGGGGGGCAGATACGCAGTATTTT
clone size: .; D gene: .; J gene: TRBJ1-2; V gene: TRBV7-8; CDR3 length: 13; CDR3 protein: CASSLGGGYGYTF; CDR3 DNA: TGTGCCAGCAGCTTAGGTGGAGGCTATGGCTACACCTTC
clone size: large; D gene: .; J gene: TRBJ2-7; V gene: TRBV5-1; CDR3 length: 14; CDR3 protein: CASSLAGSSYEQYF; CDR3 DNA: TGCGCCAGCAGCTTGGCTGGGAGCTCCTACGAGCAGTACTTC
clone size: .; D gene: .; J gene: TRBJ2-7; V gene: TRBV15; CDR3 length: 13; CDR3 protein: CATSRDSPYEQYF; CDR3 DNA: TGTGCCACCAGCAGAGACAGTCCCTACGAGCAGTACTTC
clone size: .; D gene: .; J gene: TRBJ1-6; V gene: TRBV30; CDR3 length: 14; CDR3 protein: CAWTPGKYNSPLHF; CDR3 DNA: TGTGCCTGGACCCCAGGGAAGTATAATTCACCCCTCCACTTT
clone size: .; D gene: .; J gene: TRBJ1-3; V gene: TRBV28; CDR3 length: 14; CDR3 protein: CASSPVRSGNTIYF; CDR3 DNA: TGTGCCAGCAGTCCAGTCCGCTCTGGAAACACCATATATTTT